Described below is a single TCR beta chain sequence and its context. This sample is drawn from a study of blood T cell repertoires in COVID-19. Germline V CDR1 and CDR2: ENHRY, SYGVKD. V shed 6 bases and J shed 6 bases, with 17 bases lying between them. There are 14 residues in the CDR3. Method: immunoSEQ multiplex PCR; TCRdb's copy keeps in-frame clones and lacks some. The sample comprises a few hundred thousand clones, 70% to 90% of which are singletons, and approximately 12% rests with the top ten. The rearrangement links TRBV10-3 to TRBJ1-1; possible D gene TRBD1, 6 bases. The source of this sequence is a woman between 18 and 30 years old who had recovered from COVID-19. The sequenced sample consisted of peripheral blood. CDR3 nucleotides: TGTGCCATCAGCAACAGGGATAAGGGGCCTGAAGCTTTCTTT. Encoded protein: CAISNRDKGPEAFF.